The next 17 T cell receptor beta chains were all read from a single sample in a study of human T cells and chemical hapten exposure. TCRdb reprocessed the RACE reads with MiXCR, giving one entry per CDR3 protein. The sample carries roughly 90,000 distinct CDR3 sequences, roughly 10% recorded once. Time point in this sample: patch test 3, about 24 weeks after DPC sensitization. Treatment noted: therapeutic diphenylcyclopropenone sensitization with weekly scalp DPC. The sample was whole blood, taken in connection with sensitization to the hapten diphenylcyclopropenone (DPC). Receptor source: a woman under 40 with alopecia areata. Some clones in this sample may be carry-over from other donors' samples.

This clonotype was recorded many times. V usage is TRBV29-1 and J usage is TRBJ2-1; D perhaps matches TRBD2 (6 bases). CDR3 length: 12 residues. V lost 4 bases to trimming and J lost 7 bases, with 11 bases between them. The germline V gene has CDR1 SQVTM and CDR2 ANQGSEA. The DNA of the CDR3 is TGCAGCGTTGGTCTAGCGAAAAATGAGCAGTTCTTC. This gives the protein CSVGLAKNEQFF.

The chain uses TRBV15 and TRBJ2-2, with 10 bases lining up with TRBD1. Trimming cost V 3 bases and J 5 bases; bases outside gene matches: 3. Germline V gene sequence: CDR1 LNHNV, CDR2 YYDKDF (reference sequence). This CDR3 contains 15 residues. DNA of the CDR3: TGTGCCACCAGCAGGGGACAGGGGAAGACCGGGGAGCTGTTTTTT. Its protein product is CATSRGQGKTGELFF.

This clonotype came up many times. This chain joins TRBV27 and TRBJ1-1; no clear D gene. This CDR3 contains 16 residues. Germline V lookup: CDR1 MNHEY, CDR2 SMNVEV (reference sequence). Deletions cut 6 bases from V and 1 base from J, with 18 bases between. CDR3 loop: CASSGRLTTSNTEAFF. In DNA, the CDR3 is TGTGCCAGCAGCGGACGGCTGACAACTTCGAACACTGAAGCTTTCTTT.

The chain carries TRBV18 and TRBJ2-3, with 7 bases matching TRBD2. The CDR3 contains 14 residues. Germline V CDR1 and CDR2: KGHSH, LQKENI. The junction had 5 bases not matched to a gene; V was cut back by 3 bases and J by 5 bases. CDR3 DNA: TGTGCCAGCTCACCGCCCGGGGAGGGAGATACGCAGTATTTT. Protein sequence: CASSPPGEGDTQYF.

V gene TRBV28 combines with J gene TRBJ2-2; TRBD2 agrees at 10 bases. Germline V gives CDR1 MDHEN, CDR2 SYDVKM. Losses at the gene ends were 2 bases for V and 4 bases for J; bases not matched to a gene: 1. The CDR3 contains 15 residues. The CDR3 spells CASSLLAGVTGELFF. CDR3 nucleotide sequence: TGTGCCAGCAGTTTACTAGCGGGAGTCACCGGGGAGCTGTTTTTT. Full variable domain (remainder filled in from reference TRBV28 and TRBJ2-2): DVKVTQSSRYLVKRTGEKVFLECVQDMDHENMFWYRQDPGLGLRLIYFSYDVKMKEKGDIPEGYSVSREKKERFSLILESASTNQTSMYLCASSLLAGVTGELFFGEGSRLTVL.

This clonotype was counted many times. The rearrangement uses TRBV7-9 and TRBJ1-6; tentative D call: TRBD1 (6 bases). Germline CDR1 reads SEHNR; CDR2 reads FQNEAQ (reference sequence). Trimming removed 2 bases at V and 12 bases at J, with 14 bases between. The CDR3 runs to 14 residues. The CDR3 bases are TGTGCCAGCAGCTTATCTGGGACACTTGAACCCCTCCACTTT. Protein product: CASSLSGTLEPLHF.

This clonotype was observed many times. The J gene is TRBJ2-7, the V gene TRBV5-6; 8 bases fit TRBD1. This CDR3 spans 13 amino acids. The V segment lost 3 bases and the J segment 6 bases; nucleotides outside the gene matches: 5. Germline V lookup: CDR1 SGHDT, CDR2 YYEEEE. CDR3 nucleotide sequence: TGTGCCAGCAGCTGGACAGGGCTCGGCGAGCAGTACTTC. This codes for CASSWTGLGEQYF.

The sample holds a few counts of this clonotype. The chain couples TRBV3-1 to TRBJ2-1; 8 positions match TRBD2. Germline CDR1 and CDR2: LGHDT and YNNKEL (reference sequence). Unmatched junction bases numbered 8, after V lost 0 bases and J lost 4 bases. This CDR3 has 17 residues. In nucleotides, the CDR3 is TGTGCCAGCAGCCAAGATCTGAGGACTAGCAAGTACAATGAGCAGTTCTTC. Its translation: CASSQDLRTSKYNEQFF.

In this sample, this clonotype turned up many times. This chain joins TRBV6-2 or TRBV6-3 and TRBJ2-7, with TRBD2 as a possible D gene (6 bases). Germline V gene lookup returns CDR1 MNHEY and CDR2 SVGEGT. Trimming took 2 bases from V and 0 from J, leaving 14 bases between them. This CDR3 comprises 16 residues. This CDR3 is CASSYPLPTSSYEQYF. The CDR3 DNA reads TGTGCCAGCAGTTACCCCCTTCCGACTAGCTCCTACGAGCAGTACTTC.

This clonotype was seen repeatedly, ten times or more. The chain links TRBV20-1 to TRBJ2-3; 10 nucleotides agree with TRBD2. V was clipped by 3 bases and J by 0 bases; unmatched bases: 0. This CDR3 is built from 14 residues. Germline V gives CDR1 DFQATT, CDR2 SNEGSKA (reference sequence). The CDR3 DNA is TGCAGTGCTAGGACTAGCGGGAGCACAGATACGCAGTATTTT. Translation gives CSARTSGSTDTQYF.

Ten or more counts support this clonotype. V is TRBV23-1 and J is TRBJ2-7; 7 positions match TRBD2. TRBV23-1 is an ORF; its function is uncertain. This CDR3 is built from 17 residues. Germline trimming cut 0 bases from V and 2 bases from J; bases unmatched to any gene: 10. The CDR3 spells CASSQSRPLASAYEQYF. In DNA form, the CDR3 reads TGCGCCAGCAGTCAATCAAGACCACTAGCGAGCGCCTACGAGCAGTACTTC.

V usage is TRBV20-1 and J usage is TRBJ1-1, with D hard to call. V was trimmed by 6 bases and J by 0 bases, leaving 11 bases between them. This CDR3 has 13 amino acids. Germline values: CDR1 DFQATT, CDR2 SNEGSKA (reference sequence). The CDR3 is CSAIILMNTEAFF. Here the CDR3 DNA reads TGCAGTGCAATCATTCTAATGAACACTGAAGCTTTCTTT.

The V and J genes are TRBV28 and TRBJ2-5; 10 bases are shared with TRBD2. CDR1 and CDR2 (germline): MDHEN, SYDVKM. The CDR3 totals 14 residues. The J segment lost 12 bases and the V segment lost 5 bases, leaving 12 bases of the junction unmatched. The CDR3 spells CASSITSGTSREYF. The DNA for the CDR3 is TGTGCCAGCAGTATTACTAGCGGGACTAGCCGGGAGTACTTC.

At least ten counts were recorded for this clonotype. V and J are TRBV7-9 and TRBJ2-3, with a weak D call TRBD1 (5 bases). V was cut by 5 bases and J by 0 bases, with 9 bases left in between. CDR1 and CDR2 from the germline V gene are SEHNR and FQNEAQ (reference sequence). CDR3 length: 14 amino acids. The CDR3 spells CASSPGLSTDTQYF. The CDR3, as DNA: TGTGCCAGCAGCCCAGGGCTCAGCACAGATACGCAGTATTTT.

The sample holds many counts of this clonotype. The chain recombines TRBV2 with TRBJ2-1, with TRBD1 matching over 9 bases. This CDR3 region has 15 residues. V lost 6 bases and J lost 7; bases outside the gene matches: 10. The germline V gene has CDR1 SNHLY and CDR2 FYNNEI. CDR3 in DNA: TGTGCCAGCAGGGACACAGGGGGCGCAAGAAATGAGCAGTTCTTC. Translated, it gives CASRDTGGARNEQFF.

CDR3 amino acids: CASSLTSGGKDGTQYF. The DNA of the CDR3 is TGTGCCAGCAGCCTGACTAGCGGGGGGAAGGATGGGACCCAGTACTTC. The rearrangement joins TRBV11-1 to TRBJ2-5; 13 nucleotides agree with TRBD2. Germline CDR1 and CDR2: SGHAT and FQDESV (reference sequence). The V and J ends lost 5 bases and 7 bases, in that order; junction bases with no gene match: 10. The CDR3 extends over 16 amino acids.

The chain employs TRBV12-3 or TRBV12-4 and TRBJ2-6; 12 bases line up with TRBD1. This CDR3 is built from 17 residues. V shed 5 bases and J 3 bases; nucleotides not matched to a gene: 5. CDR3 in amino acids: CASSAGTGGFGANVLTF. CDR3 sequence (DNA): TGTGCCAGCAGTGCCGGGACAGGGGGCTTTGGGGCCAACGTCCTGACTTTC.